The 13 T cell receptor beta chains listed next were all sequenced from one sample in a study of OX40 agonist ivuxolimab in advanced cancers. Only in-frame clones appear in the TCRdb table, and some are missing; sequencing was by immunoSEQ multiplex PCR. Altogether roughly 40,000 clones are present, roughly 84% being singletons, with the ten largest covering approximately 15%. Specimen: CD4+ or CD8+ T cells sorted from blood, collected in a trial of the OX40 agonist ivuxolimab. Receptors were obtained from an adult with an advanced solid tumor such as melanoma, head and neck, liver or kidney cancer.

V gene TRBV19 combines with J gene TRBJ2-7; D gene ambiguous. CDR1 and CDR2 from the germline V gene are LNHDA and SQIVND (reference sequence). V was trimmed by 1 base and J by 2 bases, leaving 9 bases between them. The CDR3 has 14 residues. CDR3 coding DNA: TGTGCCAGTAGTATAGGCCAGAGAACCTACGAGCAGTACTTC. This translates into CASSIGQRTYEQYF.

The chain has TRBV5-4 and TRBJ1-5; D is uncertain. CDR3 length: 13 residues. V lost 2 bases to trimming and J lost 3 bases, with 6 bases between them. Germline lookup yields CDR1 SGHNT and CDR2 YYREEE (reference sequence). The CDR3 reads CASSFQPNQPQHF. CDR3 sequence (DNA): TGTGCCAGCAGCTTTCAGCCCAATCAGCCCCAGCATTTT.

The chain joins TRBV11-3 to TRBJ1-2; 7 bases map to TRBD1. V lost 4 bases to trimming and J lost 2 bases; unmatched junction nucleotides: 4. Germline CDR1 reads SGHNT; CDR2 reads YENEEA. This CDR3 is 14 amino acids long. CDR3 sequence (DNA): TGTGCCAGCAGCTCCGGGACAGCCAACTATGGCTACACCTTC. This codes for CASSSGTANYGYTF.

This rearrangement joins TRBV11-1 to TRBJ2-1; a weak D match, TRBD2 (5 bases). The CDR3 runs 13 residues. In germline, CDR1 is SGHAT, CDR2 FQDESV (reference sequence). Trimming pared 5 bases from V and 6 bases from J, leaving 11 bases between. The CDR3 sequence: CASSNFSANEQFF. CDR3 in DNA: TGTGCCAGCAGCAACTTTAGCGCCAATGAGCAGTTCTTC.

The rearrangement joins TRBV9 to TRBJ2-1; 12 bases align to TRBD2. The CDR3 sequence is 15 residues long. The germline V gene encodes CDR1 SGDLS and CDR2 YYNGEE. Unmatched junction bases numbered 2, after V lost 4 bases and J lost 3 bases. CDR3 loop: CASSRLAGDYNEQFF. The CDR3 DNA is TGTGCCAGCAGCAGACTAGCGGGGGACTACAATGAGCAGTTCTTC.

In this sample, this clone turned up once. The rearrangement uses TRBV10-3 and TRBJ2-2, with 9 bases identical to TRBD1. From germline, CDR1 is ENHRY and CDR2 SYGVKD. V lost 0 bases and J lost 3; bases outside the gene matches: 5. The CDR3 loop spans 17 amino acids. CDR3 in amino acids: CAISESTGQGYTGELFF. CDR3 nucleotide sequence: TGTGCCATCAGTGAGTCGACGGGACAGGGATACACCGGGGAGCTGTTTTTT.

The rearrangement links TRBV14 to TRBJ1-2; D is unresolved. This CDR3 is 14 amino acids long. Germline assignment: CDR1 SGHDN and CDR2 FVKESK. V was trimmed by 0 bases and J by 2 bases, leaving 7 bases between them. The CDR3 protein is CASSQDGNNYGYTF. DNA for the CDR3: TGTGCCAGCAGCCAAGACGGCAACAACTATGGCTACACCTTC.

This CDR3 reads CASSLVWRTNTEAFF. The CDR3 DNA reads TGTGCCAGCAGCTTAGTTTGGCGGACGAACACTGAAGCTTTCTTT. The genes are TRBV11-3 and TRBJ1-1, with D uncertain. Germline V gene sequence: CDR1 SGHNT, CDR2 YENEEA. CDR3 length: 15 amino acids. V gave up 1 base and J gave up 1 base, with 10 bases separating them.

In this sample, this clone turned up a few times. J is TRBJ1-2 and V is TRBV27; D is perhaps TRBD1 (6 bases). This CDR3 spans 14 amino acids. In germline, CDR1 is MNHEY, CDR2 SMNVEV (reference sequence). V lost 0 bases and J lost 4, with 9 bases in between. CDR3 loop: CASSLSQQGYGYTF. For the CDR3, the DNA is TGTGCCAGCAGTTTATCACAACAGGGCTATGGCTACACCTTC.

The chain recombines TRBV7-9 with TRBJ1-2; 8 bases align to TRBD1. The CDR3 has 15 amino acids. V gave up 5 bases and J gave up 6 bases; unmatched junction bases: 11. Germline CDR1 and CDR2: SEHNR and FQNEAQ (reference sequence). This chain's CDR3 is CASSRRDRSEDGYTF. The DNA for the CDR3 is TGTGCCAGCAGCCGGAGGGACAGGTCGGAGGATGGCTACACCTTC.

This chain uses TRBV6-5 with TRBJ2-5, with no clear D. V lost 8 bases, J lost 5 bases, and 18 bases lay in between. The CDR3 spans 14 residues. The V gene's germline CDR1 is MNHEY and CDR2 SVGAGI. CDR3 bases: TGTGCCAGCGTAAAATCGTATGGGATTGAGACCCAGTACTTC. Amino acid sequence: CASVKSYGIETQYF.

This chain connects TRBV4-3 to TRBJ1-2; 8 bases match TRBD1. Germline trimming cut 0 bases from V and 4 bases from J; bases unmatched to any gene: 7. The CDR3 is 16 residues long. Germline V lookup: CDR1 LGHNA, CDR2 YSLEER. The CDR3 coding sequence is TGCGCCAGCAGCCAAGATCCCGCGACAGGGGTCTATGGCTACACCTTC. As protein: CASSQDPATGVYGYTF.

V usage is TRBV25-1 and J usage is TRBJ2-7; 9 bases are a match to TRBD1. The CDR3 covers 14 residues. The ends lost 4 bases at V and 1 base at J; junction bases unmatched: 2. Germline V CDR1 and CDR2: MGHDK, SYGVNS. This chain's CDR3 is CASSVGTGSYEQYF. The CDR3 DNA sequence: TGTGCCAGCAGTGTAGGGACAGGGTCCTACGAGCAGTACTTC.